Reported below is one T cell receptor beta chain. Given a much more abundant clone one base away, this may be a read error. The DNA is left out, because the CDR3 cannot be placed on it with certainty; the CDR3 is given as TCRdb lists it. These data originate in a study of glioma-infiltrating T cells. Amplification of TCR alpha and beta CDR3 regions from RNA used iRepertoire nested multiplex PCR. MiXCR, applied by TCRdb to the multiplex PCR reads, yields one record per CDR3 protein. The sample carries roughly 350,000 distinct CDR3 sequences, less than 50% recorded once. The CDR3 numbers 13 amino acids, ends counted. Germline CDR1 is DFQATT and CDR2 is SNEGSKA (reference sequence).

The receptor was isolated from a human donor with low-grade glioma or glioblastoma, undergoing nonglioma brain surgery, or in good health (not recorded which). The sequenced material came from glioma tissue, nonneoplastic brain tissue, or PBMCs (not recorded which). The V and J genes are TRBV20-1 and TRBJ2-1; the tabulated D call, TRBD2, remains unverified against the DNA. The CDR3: CSARDGVGLGAFF.